This T cell receptor beta chain was captured by sequencing in a study of T cell responses to AZD1222 COVID-19 vaccine (dated by TCRdb to about 2021). Context from the whole study: TCR sequencing was performed for 230 to 250 trial participants, of whom approximately 200 were given two doses of AZD1222 and some 26 were given two doses of MenACWY control vaccine. Trial participants were enrolled by age into 18-55, 56-69 and 70-plus year subgroups, with approximately 150, 30 and 60 TCR-sequenced participants respectively. Summary of the overall study and its limitations: No day 14 peak-response samples were available, so repertoires were characterized only after the peak T cell response. CD4 TCRs associated with the vaccine covered the entire spike protein, and the dominant responses were in regions 160-218 and 743-854. Conclusions about previously exposed vaccinees are limited, since just 5 or 6 AZD1222 recipients were seropositive for SARS-CoV-2 at baseline. Most participants were white British and females outnumbered males, and the authors suggested that clonal diversity may have been underestimated. After two AZD1222 doses, both the breadth and the depth of spike-specific TCRs were significantly higher than at day 0 and than in MenACWY recipients. Nearly half of unique spike-specific TCRs reportedly recognized epitopes outside regions mutated in the B.1.351 and B.1.1.7 variants. In the small 56-69-year group, the increase in depth fell short of significance, most likely because of low power.

The CDR3 regions of human TCRbeta chains were analyzed by immunosequencing. In the paper's pipeline: TCRs in the repertoires were matched against a reference library of SARS-CoV-2-specific TCRs that had been generated with the MIRA antigen-specificity platform. Breadth was defined as the fraction of unique TCRs that were SARS-CoV-2-associated. Depth was defined as the fraction of total T cells that were SARS-CoV-2-associated. Using the MIRA data, every spike-specific TCR was mapped to the spike region that the TCR reacted to and assigned to either a CD4 or a CD8 class. Log10-transformed breadth and depth values were compared by one-way ANOVA with Sidak's multiple comparisons tests. The table was pulled from immuneACCESS by TCRdb, which kept in-frame rearrangements only. Such tables lose some clones; where checked, under half of the loss comes from unresolved V genes, and the rest has no known cause. The DNA gave D and trimming, while V, J and clone size come from that table. For this sample the table gives about 93,000 clones, of which roughly 86% were detected only once. In total, the top ten clones hold 2.8% of the sample.

Remarks on this clone: Its antigen specificity is not known. The input lacks base qualities; no much larger clone sits a single base away.

This specimen's time point label, per the study, means: baseline before first vaccination. The sample's treatment or condition label is to be understood as: meningococcal conjugate vaccine given as trial control. Samples from vaccinated people were obtained from the UK trials COV001 and COV002, which included a single-blind randomized controlled phase 2/3 trial of AZD1222 (ChAdOx1 nCoV-19) in healthy adults. Trial participant PBMC samples were collected at day 0 and day 28 after the second dose for TCRbeta chain sequencing. CDR1 PRHDT and CDR2 FYEKMQ were looked up in the germline V gene (reference sequence). The CDR3 covers 14 residues, taking in both the cysteine and the phenylalanine. Of the read, only the CDR3 DNA is kept; its 42 bases are in frame from base 1. V and J lose 1 base and 1 base, and a span of 8 bases separates them.

This TCR was sampled from an adult in good health. This material consisted of peripheral blood, taken on day 0 of MenACWY control vaccination. The V gene is TRBV13 and the J gene is TRBJ2-7; the D segment cannot be called with confidence. The DNA sequence reads TGTGCCAGCAGCTTAGTCGGAGCGTCCTACGAGCAGTACTTC. It is translated as CASSLVGASYEQYF.